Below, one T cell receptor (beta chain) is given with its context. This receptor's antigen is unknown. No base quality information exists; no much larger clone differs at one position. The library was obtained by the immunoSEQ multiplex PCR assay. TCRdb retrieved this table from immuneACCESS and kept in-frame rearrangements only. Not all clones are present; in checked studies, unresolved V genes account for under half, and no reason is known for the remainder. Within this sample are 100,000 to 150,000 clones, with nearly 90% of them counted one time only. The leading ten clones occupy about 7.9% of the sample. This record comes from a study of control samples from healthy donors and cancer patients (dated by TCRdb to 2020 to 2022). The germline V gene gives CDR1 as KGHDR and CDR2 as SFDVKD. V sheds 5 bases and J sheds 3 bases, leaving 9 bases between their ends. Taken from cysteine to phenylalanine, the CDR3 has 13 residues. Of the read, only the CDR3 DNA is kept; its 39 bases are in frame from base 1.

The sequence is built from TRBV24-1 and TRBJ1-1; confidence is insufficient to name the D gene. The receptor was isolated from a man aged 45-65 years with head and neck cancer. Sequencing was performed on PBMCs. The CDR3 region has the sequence CATSVGRDTEAFF. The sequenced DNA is TGTGCCACCAGTGTGGGGAGGGACACTGAAGCTTTCTTT.